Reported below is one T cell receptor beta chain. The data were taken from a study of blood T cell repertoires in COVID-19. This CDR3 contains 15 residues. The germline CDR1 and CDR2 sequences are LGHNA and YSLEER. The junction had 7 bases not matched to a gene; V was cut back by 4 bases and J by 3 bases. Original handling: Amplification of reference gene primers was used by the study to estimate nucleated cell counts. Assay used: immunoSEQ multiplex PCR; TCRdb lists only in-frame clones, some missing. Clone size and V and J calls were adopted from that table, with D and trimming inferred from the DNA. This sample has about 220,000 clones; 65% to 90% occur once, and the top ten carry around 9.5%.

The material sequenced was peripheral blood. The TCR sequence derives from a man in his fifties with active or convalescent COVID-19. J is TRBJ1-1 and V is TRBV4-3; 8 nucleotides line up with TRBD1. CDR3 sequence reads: CASSPRTGRDTEAFF. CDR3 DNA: TGCGCCAGCAGCCCCCGGACAGGGCGGGACACTGAAGCTTTCTTT.